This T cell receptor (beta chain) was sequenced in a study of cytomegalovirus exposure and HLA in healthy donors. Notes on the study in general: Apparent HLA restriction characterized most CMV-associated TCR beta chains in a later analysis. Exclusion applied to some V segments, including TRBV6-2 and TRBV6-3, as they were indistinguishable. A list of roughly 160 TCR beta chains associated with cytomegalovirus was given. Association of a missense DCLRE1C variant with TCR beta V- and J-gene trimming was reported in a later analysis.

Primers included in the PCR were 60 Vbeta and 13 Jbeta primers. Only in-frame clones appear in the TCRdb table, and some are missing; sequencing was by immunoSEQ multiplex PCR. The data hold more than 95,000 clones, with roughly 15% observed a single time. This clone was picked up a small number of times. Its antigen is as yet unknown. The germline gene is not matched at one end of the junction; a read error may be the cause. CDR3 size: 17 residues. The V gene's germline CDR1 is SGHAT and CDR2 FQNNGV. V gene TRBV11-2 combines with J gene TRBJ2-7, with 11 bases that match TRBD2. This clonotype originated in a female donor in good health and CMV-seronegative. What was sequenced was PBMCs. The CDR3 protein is CASSLEWGGLAGGEQYF. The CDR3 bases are TGTGCCAGCAGCCTAGAGTGGGGCGGGCTAGCGGGAGGTGAGCAGTACTTC.